A selection of T cell receptor beta chains follows, all from one sample in a study of identical twins. TCRdb redid the calling of the 5' RACE reads with MiXCR, one entry per CDR3 protein. This table holds about 250,000 distinct CDR3 sequences, approximately 8.3% found once. These data were likewise used in another study, on yellow fever vaccine responses in identical twins.

Material for sequencing was CD8+ T cells sorted from blood. Source of these receptors: a woman aged 18-29 years in good health. CDR3s include the opening cysteine and the closing phenylalanine or tryptophan.

J gene	V gene	CDR3 protein
TRBJ2-1	TRBV15	CATSSPLQGDHNEQFF
TRBJ2-7	TRBV27	CASSYRVPYEQYF
TRBJ2-1	TRBV27	CASSPRLVVSEQFF
TRBJ2-1	TRBV4-3	CASSQDPDPQDEQFF
TRBJ2-7	TRBV28	CASSYRLAGVKDYEQYF
TRBJ1-1	TRBV6-1	CAIIVEGTEAFF
TRBJ1-6	TRBV9	CASSVGTAFNSPLHF
TRBJ2-1	TRBV5-1	CASSLERPPYNEQFF
TRBJ1-6	TRBV2	CASSEALPYNSPLHF
TRBJ2-5	TRBV20-1	CSARPRGKETQYF
TRBJ1-5	TRBV27	CASSLSGSSQPQHF
TRBJ2-7	TRBV11-1	CASSLDPGQVYEQYF
TRBJ2-7	TRBV29-1	CSVVLPWADRVTSYEQYF
TRBJ2-1	TRBV7-8	CASSSSGAYNEQFF
TRBJ2-5	TRBV9	CASSKGERAPETQYF
TRBJ2-1	TRBV4-2	CASSQAFQGANEQFF
TRBJ2-1	TRBV20-1	CSAVESLRGQGWNNEQFF
TRBJ1-1	TRBV20-1	CSASDRQGAANTEAFF
TRBJ2-1	TRBV24-1	CATSDFLGDNEQFF
TRBJ2-2	TRBV2	CASDLSGELFF
TRBJ2-7	TRBV29-1	CSVYGTDTYEQYF
TRBJ2-3	TRBV7-9	CASSRGSQRNGTDTQYF
TRBJ2-3	TRBV4-3	CASSQDTTDTQYF
TRBJ2-1	TRBV5-4	CASSPGGTGINEQFF
TRBJ2-2	TRBV11-2	CASSWGLNTGELFF
TRBJ2-7	TRBV20-1	CSAESGAASYEQYF
TRBJ2-7	TRBV14	CASSQFRTVETYEQYF
TRBJ2-7	TRBV7-9	CASSLAPGTGATEQYF
TRBJ2-4	TRBV20-1	CSTVSGVLAKNIQYF
TRBJ2-7	TRBV6-2/TRBV6-3	CASSYLPGTGVYEQYF
TRBJ2-1	TRBV12-3/TRBV12-4	CASSLLADRFYNEQFF
TRBJ2-3	TRBV7-3	CASSSQPPSGGATDTQYF
TRBJ2-7	TRBV5-6	CASSLQNPYEQYF
TRBJ2-1	TRBV7-6	CASSLDSGRVDNEQFF
TRBJ2-3	TRBV13	CASSLARQKTSTDTQYF
TRBJ1-4	TRBV5-5	CASSLGQNLEKLFF
TRBJ2-7	TRBV6-6	CASLSEPYEQYF
TRBJ2-1	TRBV27	CASSSPLADSYNEQFF
TRBJ1-5	TRBV27	CASSLGQGSHQPQHF
TRBJ1-6	TRBV12-3/TRBV12-4	CASSLWISPLHF
TRBJ2-5	TRBV12-3/TRBV12-4	CASSLGTGLGETQYF
TRBJ2-7	TRBV28	CASSRRGLAGASHEQYF
TRBJ2-3	TRBV3-1	CASRVAGSGDTQYF
TRBJ1-2	TRBV10-2	CASSEHVNYGYTF
TRBJ2-2	TRBV11-1	CASSFSPGRLAGKNTGELFF
TRBJ2-3	TRBV27	CASSLYPYTDTQYF
TRBJ2-2	TRBV5-1	CASSLWPGQTNTGELFF
TRBJ2-2	TRBV4-1	CASSQPEPAGELFF
TRBJ2-2	TRBV5-6	CASSLEYTGELFF
TRBJ2-2	TRBV9	CASSPYLGRNTGELFF
TRBJ2-1	TRBV4-3	CASSQDPGKRGDNEQFF
TRBJ2-7	TRBV5-6	CASSPGILAEQYF
TRBJ2-7	TRBV4-3	CASSQDGAGTSEQYF